Listed below are T cell receptor beta chains from one sample, sequenced in a study of blood T cell repertoires in COVID-19. The assay was immunoSEQ multiplex PCR, and TCRdb's table has in-frame clones only and misses some. The sample has 97,000 or so clones, 75% to 90% seen once. The sample consisted of peripheral blood. Every receptor here comes from a woman between 45 and 60 years old with COVID-19, enrolled during active disease. CDR3s include the opening cysteine and the closing phenylalanine or tryptophan. The D gene is left open where the match is weak. A clone size is listed for some rows: how often the clone was seen (once, few, many), or a class if it is expanded.

length: 17
D: TRBD1
size: .
J: TRBJ1-4
V: TRBV9
DNA: TGTGCCAGCAGCCCAGGGGACAGGGGGCTGAGGAATGAAAAACTGTTTTTT
CDR3: CASSPGDRGLRNEKLFF

length: 13
D: .
size: .
J: TRBJ2-3
V: TRBV30
DNA: TGTGCCTGGAGTGTAATAGGGGGGGCTACGCAGTATTTT
CDR3: CAWSVIGGATQYF

length: 18
D: TRBD2
size: .
J: TRBJ2-1
V: TRBV4-2
DNA: TGTGCCAGCAGCCAAGATCCCCTACTAGCGGGGACTTACAATGAGCAGTTCTTC
CDR3: CASSQDPLLAGTYNEQFF

length: 14
D: .
size: .
J: TRBJ1-4
V: TRBV7-9
DNA: TGTGCCAGCAGCTTATCGGGCGCGGGCGAAAAACTGTTTTTT
CDR3: CASSLSGAGEKLFF

length: 14
D: TRBD1
size: .
J: TRBJ1-6
V: TRBV27
DNA: TGTGCCAGCAGTCTTGACAGGGTAAATTCACCCCTCCACTTT
CDR3: CASSLDRVNSPLHF

length: 13
D: .
size: .
J: TRBJ1-5
V: TRBV12-5
DNA: TGTGCTAGTGGTCCCGAGCGGGGCCAGCCCCAGCATTTT
CDR3: CASGPERGQPQHF

length: 15
D: .
size: .
J: TRBJ2-4
V: TRBV4-1
DNA: TGCGCCAGCAGCACCAGAGGGGGTCTAGGAGACATTCAGTACTTC
CDR3: CASSTRGGLGDIQYF

length: 14
D: TRBD1
size: .
J: TRBJ1-5
V: TRBV5-1
DNA: TGCGCCAGCAGCTTGGGGGACAGCGGTCAGCCCCAGCATTTT
CDR3: CASSLGDSGQPQHF

length: 16
D: TRBD1
size: .
J: TRBJ1-1
V: TRBV4-1
DNA: TGCGCCAGCAGCCAAGCAAGGACAGGGATGAACACTGAAGCTTTCTTT
CDR3: CASSQARTGMNTEAFF

length: 18
D: .
size: .
J: TRBJ2-5
V: TRBV5-1
DNA: TGCGCCAGCAGCTCAACGATGGGGACTCTGGTAATTCCAGAGACCCAGTACTTC
CDR3: CASSSTMGTLVIPETQYF

length: 14
D: TRBD1
size: .
J: TRBJ1-1
V: TRBV30
DNA: TGTGCCTGGGACTCGGGACAGACGAACACTGAAGCTTTCTTT
CDR3: CAWDSGQTNTEAFF

length: 16
D: .
size: .
J: TRBJ1-5
V: TRBV7-3
DNA: TGTGCCAGCAGCCATGGCACACTCGGCGGGAATCAGCCCCAGCATTTT
CDR3: CASSHGTLGGNQPQHF

length: 13
D: .
size: .
J: TRBJ1-3
V: TRBV5-1
DNA: TGCGCCAGCAGCCCGGGGGGCGGAAACACCATATATTTT
CDR3: CASSPGGGNTIYF

length: 16
D: TRBD1
size: .
J: TRBJ2-3
V: TRBV4-3
DNA: TGCGCCAGCAGCCAAGGCTCTGGACAGGGGAAAGATACGCAGTATTTT
CDR3: CASSQGSGQGKDTQYF

length: 12
D: .
size: .
J: TRBJ2-7
V: TRBV10-3
DNA: TGTGCCATCAGCGGACAGTCATACGAGCAGTACTTC
CDR3: CAISGQSYEQYF

length: 16
D: TRBD1
size: .
J: TRBJ1-6
V: TRBV18
DNA: TGTGCCAGCTCACCACGCGAGGGGGCATCGAATTCACCCCTCCACTTT
CDR3: CASSPREGASNSPLHF

length: 15
D: TRBD1
size: .
J: TRBJ1-1
V: TRBV2
DNA: TGTGCCAGCAAGGAACAACAGGGGGCGTATGCTGAAGCTTTCTTT
CDR3: CASKEQQGAYAEAFF

length: 17
D: TRBD1
size: .
J: TRBJ2-7
V: TRBV7-9
DNA: TGTGCCAGCAGTCCTCTAATCGGGACAGGGGGATCCTACGAGCAGTACTTC
CDR3: CASSPLIGTGGSYEQYF

length: 17
D: .
size: .
J: TRBJ2-5
V: TRBV3-1/TRBV3-2
DNA: TGTGCCAGCAGCCAATACCTGACGGGACTCTTATCAGAGACCCAGTACTTC
CDR3: CASSQYLTGLLSETQYF

length: 14
D: TRBD1
size: .
J: TRBJ2-7
V: TRBV7-2
DNA: TGTGCCAGCAGCTTTACAGGGGGCTCCTACGAGCAGTACTTC
CDR3: CASSFTGGSYEQYF

length: 18
D: TRBD1
size: .
J: TRBJ1-6
V: TRBV9
DNA: TGTGCCAGCAGCGCTTGGGACAGGGTCAGCTCCTATAATTCACCCCTCCACTTT
CDR3: CASSAWDRVSSYNSPLHF

length: 14
D: TRBD1
size: .
J: TRBJ1-5
V: TRBV5-1
DNA: TGCGCCAGCAGCTCGGGACAGCCCAATCAGCCCCAGCATTTT
CDR3: CASSSGQPNQPQHF

length: 14
D: .
size: .
J: TRBJ2-3
V: TRBV5-5
DNA: TGTGCCAGCAGCTTGGTTGTGGGGCCAGATACGCAGTATTTT
CDR3: CASSLVVGPDTQYF

length: 13
D: TRBD2
size: .
J: TRBJ2-7
V: TRBV9
DNA: TGTGCCAGCAGCGTGACTAGCGGGGACGAGCAGTACTTC
CDR3: CASSVTSGDEQYF

length: 16
D: TRBD2
size: .
J: TRBJ2-7
V: TRBV7-2
DNA: TGTGCCAGCAGCTCCTCAGGGCTAGCGGGGACCTACGAGCAGTACTTC
CDR3: CASSSSGLAGTYEQYF

length: 16
D: .
size: .
J: TRBJ1-1
V: TRBV28
DNA: TGTGCCAGCATCCCGACCGGGGGGGCGGGTAAAGAACAAGCTTTCTTT
CDR3: CASIPTGGAGKEQAFF

length: 14
D: .
size: .
J: TRBJ1-1
V: TRBV6-1
DNA: TGTGCCAGCAGTGAGGCCAGGCTTAACACTGAAGCTTTCTTT
CDR3: CASSEARLNTEAFF

length: 15
D: TRBD2
size: .
J: TRBJ2-3
V: TRBV9
DNA: TGTGCCAGCAGCGTTATAGCGGGGGGCACAGATACGCAGTATTTT
CDR3: CASSVIAGGTDTQYF

length: 15
D: .
size: .
J: TRBJ2-5
V: TRBV6-5
DNA: TGTGCCAGCAGGAGCACCGGGACTCTGGAAGAGACCCAGTACTTC
CDR3: CASRSTGTLEETQYF

length: 11
D: .
size: .
J: TRBJ1-1
V: TRBV11-2
DNA: TGTGCCAGCAGCCCCTACACTGAAGCTTTCTTT
CDR3: CASSPYTEAFF

length: 18
D: .
size: .
J: TRBJ2-5
V: TRBV7-8
DNA: TGTGCCAGCAGCTTAGTCCCCGCAGGGGCCCATCCTCAAGAGACCCAGTACTTC
CDR3: CASSLVPAGAHPQETQYF

length: 13
D: TRBD2
size: .
J: TRBJ2-7
V: TRBV12-3/TRBV12-4
DNA: TGTGCCAGCAGGCCTGGGACTAGCAACGAGCAGTACTTC
CDR3: CASRPGTSNEQYF

length: 15
D: .
size: .
J: TRBJ2-2
V: TRBV27
DNA: TGTGCCAGCAGTTTCGGAAGGAGGAACACCGGGGAGCTGTTTTTT
CDR3: CASSFGRRNTGELFF

length: 15
D: .
size: .
J: TRBJ1-5
V: TRBV6-6
DNA: TGTGCCAGCAGTTGGGGGGACTTCGGGAATCAGCCCCAGCATTTT
CDR3: CASSWGDFGNQPQHF

length: 13
D: .
size: .
J: TRBJ2-7
V: TRBV7-9
DNA: TGTGCCAGCAGCCGTGAACAGACCTACGAGCAGTACTTC
CDR3: CASSREQTYEQYF

length: 18
D: TRBD1
size: .
J: TRBJ1-5
V: TRBV19
DNA: TGTGCCAGTAGTACACGGACAGGGGGCGCGGTGGGCAATCAGCCCCAGCATTTT
CDR3: CASSTRTGGAVGNQPQHF

length: 15
D: .
size: .
J: TRBJ2-3
V: TRBV5-1
DNA: TGCGCCAGCAGCTTGGAACCCGCGGTAGCAGATACGCAGTATTTT
CDR3: CASSLEPAVADTQYF

length: 15
D: .
size: .
J: TRBJ1-6
V: TRBV28
DNA: TGTGCCAGCAGTTTATACAGCTCCTATAATTCACCCCTCCACTTT
CDR3: CASSLYSSYNSPLHF

length: 11
D: .
size: .
J: TRBJ1-2
V: TRBV30
DNA: TGTGCCTGGAGTGCCTCCCGGGGCTACACCTTC
CDR3: CAWSASRGYTF

length: 14
D: TRBD1
size: once
J: TRBJ1-6
V: TRBV3-1/TRBV3-2
DNA: TGTGCCAGCAGACCGACAGGGGATAATTCACCCCTCCACTTT
CDR3: CASRPTGDNSPLHF